Listed below are T cell receptor beta chains from one sample, sequenced in a study of beta chain features in type 1 diabetes. The method was immunoSEQ multiplex PCR; TCRdb's version includes in-frame clones alone and lacks a portion of them. The data contain 600,000 to 700,000 clones, around an eighth of them singletons. The specimen sequenced was naive CD4+ T cells from blood. These receptors came from a man aged 18 to 29 with type 1 diabetes. Both conserved end residues are part of each CDR3. A D gene is named only where the DNA matches it firmly. Clone size is shown for a subset of rows, as once, few, many or a class of expanded clone.

J: TRBJ1-5
V: TRBV28
size: few
D: -
DNA: TGTGCCAGCAGTTTAACGGAGGGCAATCAGCCCCAGCATTTT
CDR3: CASSLTEGNQPQHF

J: TRBJ1-2
V: TRBV2
size: -
D: -
DNA: TGTGCCAGCCTCCCGCAGACCCTGAACTATGGCTACACCTTC
CDR3: CASLPQTLNYGYTF

J: TRBJ2-7
V: TRBV30
size: -
D: -
DNA: TGTGCCTGGAGTGTACTGCGGGAGCAGTACTTC
CDR3: CAWSVLREQYF

J: TRBJ1-2
V: TRBV6-1
size: -
D: -
DNA: TGTGCCAGCAGTGAAACAGGGCGCTCCGGCTACACCTTC
CDR3: CASSETGRSGYTF

J: TRBJ2-5
V: TRBV30
size: few
D: -
DNA: TGTGCCTTCATGGAGGGGCAAGAGACCCAGTACTTC
CDR3: CAFMEGQETQYF

J: TRBJ2-5
V: TRBV4-2
size: few
D: -
DNA: TGTGCCAGCAGCCATCCCCCGAGCGGTGAAGAGACCCAGTACTTC
CDR3: CASSHPPSGEETQYF

J: TRBJ1-1
V: TRBV29-1
size: -
D: -
DNA: TGCAGCGTTGAACAGGGTCAGAACACTGGAGCTTTCTTT
CDR3: CSVEQGQNTGAFF

J: TRBJ2-3
V: TRBV6-5
size: few
D: -
DNA: TGTGCCAGCATGAGCAGGGGCTTCACAGATACGCAGTATTTT
CDR3: CASMSRGFTDTQYF

J: TRBJ2-2
V: TRBV7-2
size: -
D: -
DNA: TGTGCCAGCAGCTTACTGAACACCGGGGAGCTGTTTTTT
CDR3: CASSLLNTGELFF

J: TRBJ1-6
V: TRBV6-5
size: once
D: -
DNA: TGTGCCAGCAGCCCCAGGGGATATAATTCACCCCTCCACTTT
CDR3: CASSPRGYNSPLHF

J: TRBJ2-1
V: TRBV25-1
size: few
D: -
DNA: TGTGCCAGCAGTTTCGGACTTCCAATTTCCAATGAGCAGTTCTTC
CDR3: CASSFGLPISNEQFF

J: TRBJ2-1
V: TRBV6-1
size: few
D: -
DNA: TGTGCCAGCAGTGAAGCGCCGGGCCCAAGTTACAATGAGCAGTTCTTC
CDR3: CASSEAPGPSYNEQFF

J: TRBJ2-7
V: TRBV27
size: few
D: TRBD1
DNA: TGTGCCAGCAGGGGGACAGGGACCTACGAGCAGTACTTC
CDR3: CASRGTGTYEQYF

J: TRBJ1-1
V: TRBV5-1
size: -
D: -
DNA: TGCGCCAGCAGCAGAGGACAGAACACTGAAGCTTTCTTT
CDR3: CASSRGQNTEAFF

J: TRBJ2-6
V: TRBV18
size: -
D: -
DNA: TGTGCCAGCTCACCTGGAGCCAACGTCCTGACTTTC
CDR3: CASSPGANVLTF

J: TRBJ1-4
V: TRBV4-1
size: -
D: -
DNA: TGCGCCAGCAGCCAGATTAGGGCAGGGATTGAAAAACTGTTTTTT
CDR3: CASSQIRAGIEKLFF

J: TRBJ2-3
V: TRBV5-4
size: -
D: TRBD2
DNA: TGTGCCAGCAGCTTGGCGGGGGGAAGCACAGATACGCAGTATTTT
CDR3: CASSLAGGSTDTQYF

J: TRBJ2-2
V: TRBV5-8
size: few
D: -
DNA: TGTGCCAGCAGCCCCCGGATTGTGACCGGGGAGCTGTTTTTT
CDR3: CASSPRIVTGELFF

J: TRBJ2-7
V: TRBV25-1
size: few
D: TRBD1
DNA: TGTGCCAGCAGTGAAGGGACAGGGCCCTCCTACGAGCAGTACTTC
CDR3: CASSEGTGPSYEQYF

J: TRBJ1-5
V: TRBV10-3
size: few
D: TRBD1
DNA: TGTGCCATCAGAGGGACAGGGGGCAATCAGCCCCAGCATTTT
CDR3: CAIRGTGGNQPQHF

J: TRBJ1-2
V: TRBV29-1
size: -
D: TRBD1
DNA: TGCAGCGCAGGACAGGCTTATGGCTACACCTTC
CDR3: CSAGQAYGYTF

J: TRBJ2-7
V: TRBV5-1
size: -
D: TRBD2
DNA: TGCGCCAGCAGCTTAGCGGGGGAGAACTACGAGCAGTACTTC
CDR3: CASSLAGENYEQYF

J: TRBJ2-7
V: TRBV5-1
size: few
D: TRBD2
DNA: TGCGCCAGCAGCCCGGCTCTAGCGGGGGGAGCAGGAGAGCAGTACTTC
CDR3: CASSPALAGGAGEQYF

J: TRBJ1-3
V: TRBV4-1
size: few
D: -
DNA: TGCGCCAGCAGCCAAGCGGCAGGGACTGGAAACACCATATATTTT
CDR3: CASSQAAGTGNTIYF

J: TRBJ2-5
V: TRBV28
size: few
D: -
DNA: TGTGCCAGCAGTCGCAACAGGAAACAAGAGACCCAGTACTTC
CDR3: CASSRNRKQETQYF

J: TRBJ2-3
V: TRBV9
size: -
D: TRBD2
DNA: TGTGCCAGCAGCGTAGACCTAGCGGGGGGAATAGATACGCAGTATTTT
CDR3: CASSVDLAGGIDTQYF